The count of the clone carrying this TCR beta chain is one. What it recognizes is unknown. Patients chosen for sequencing had shown CD8+CD57+ cell expansion by flow cytometry. None of the patients had been given any therapy when their blood was sampled. These data originate in a study of CD8+CD57+ T cells in acquired aplastic anemia. Study results and limitations: There were approximately 27 CD8+ CDR3 sequences that occurred in both patients and controls.

Genomic DNA constituted the template upon which TCR beta VDJ and CDR3 profiling was performed. In TCRdb, the reads were re-called with MiXCR into one record per CDR3 protein. The repertoire has under 500,000 distinct CDR3 sequences, roughly 34% of them found once; the top ten carry approximately 0.82%. The V gene's germline CDR1 is KGHDR and CDR2 SFDVKD. The germline V and J ends were trimmed by 5 bases and 2 bases, with 14 bases remaining between them. This CDR3 has 16 residues. The V and J genes are TRBV24-1 and TRBJ2-2, with D perhaps TRBD1 or TRBD2 (6 bases each). Sequenced material: sorted CD4+, CD8+, or CD8+CD57+ T cells (not recorded which) from PBMCs. The source of this sequence is a human donor with aplastic anemia. In DNA, the CDR3 is TGTGCCACCAGTGGTTTAGGAGGGGGAAACACCGGGGAGCTGTTTTTT. It yields the protein CATSGLGGGNTGELFF.